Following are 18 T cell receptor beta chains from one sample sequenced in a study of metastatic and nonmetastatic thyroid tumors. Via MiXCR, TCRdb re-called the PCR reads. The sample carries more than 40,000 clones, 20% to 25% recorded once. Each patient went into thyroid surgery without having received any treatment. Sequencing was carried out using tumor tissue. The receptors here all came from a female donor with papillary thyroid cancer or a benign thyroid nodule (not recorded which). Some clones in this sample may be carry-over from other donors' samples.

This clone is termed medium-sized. As DNA, the CDR3 is TGTGCCAGCACTCCGGGACAGGGATTCTACGAGCAGTACTTC. Its translation is CASTPGQGFYEQYF. The gene calls are TRBV25-1 and TRBJ2-7; 9 positions match TRBD1. Per germline, CDR1 MGHDK and CDR2 SYGVNS. CDR3 length: 14 residues. V dropped 7 bases and J dropped 3; count of bases not matched to a gene: 7.

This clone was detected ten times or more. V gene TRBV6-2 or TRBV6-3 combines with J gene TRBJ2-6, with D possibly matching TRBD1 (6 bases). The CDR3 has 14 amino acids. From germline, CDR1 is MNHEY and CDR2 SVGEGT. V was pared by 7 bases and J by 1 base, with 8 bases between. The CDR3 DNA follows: TGTGCCAGCAATACAGGGTCTGGGGCCAACGTCCTGACTTTC. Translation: CASNTGSGANVLTF.

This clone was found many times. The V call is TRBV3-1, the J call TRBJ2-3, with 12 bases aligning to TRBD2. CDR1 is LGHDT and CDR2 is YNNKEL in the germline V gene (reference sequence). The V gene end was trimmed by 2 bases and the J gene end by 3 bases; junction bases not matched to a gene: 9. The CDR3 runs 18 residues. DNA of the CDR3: TGTGCCAGCAGCCAACTAGCGGGGGGGCAGGCTCCAACAGATACGCAGTATTTT. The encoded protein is CASSQLAGGQAPTDTQYF.

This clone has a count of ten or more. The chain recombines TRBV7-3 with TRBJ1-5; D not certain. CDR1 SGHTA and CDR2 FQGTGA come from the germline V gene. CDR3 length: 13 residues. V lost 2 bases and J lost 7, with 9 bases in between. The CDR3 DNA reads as TGTGCCAGCAGCTTAGGGGTAGGACAGCCCCAGCATTTT. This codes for CASSLGVGQPQHF.

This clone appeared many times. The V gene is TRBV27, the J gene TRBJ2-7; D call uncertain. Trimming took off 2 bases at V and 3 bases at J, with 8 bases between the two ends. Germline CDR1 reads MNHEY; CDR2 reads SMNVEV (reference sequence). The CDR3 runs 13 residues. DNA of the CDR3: TGTGCCAGCAGTTTACGGAACAGCTACGAGCAGTACTTC. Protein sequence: CASSLRNSYEQYF.

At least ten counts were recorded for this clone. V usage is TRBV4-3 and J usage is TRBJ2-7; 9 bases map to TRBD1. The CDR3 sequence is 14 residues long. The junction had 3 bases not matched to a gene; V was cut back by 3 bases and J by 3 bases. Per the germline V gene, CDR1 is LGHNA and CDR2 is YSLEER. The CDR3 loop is CASSQGDRDYEQYF. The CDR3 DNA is TGCGCCAGCAGCCAGGGGGACAGGGACTACGAGCAGTACTTC.

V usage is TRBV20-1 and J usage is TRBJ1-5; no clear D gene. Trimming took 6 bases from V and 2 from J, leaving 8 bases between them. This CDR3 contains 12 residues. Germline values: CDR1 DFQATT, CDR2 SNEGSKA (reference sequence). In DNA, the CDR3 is TGCAGTGCCGGGCGACGCAATCAGCCCCAGCATTTT. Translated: CSAGRRNQPQHF.

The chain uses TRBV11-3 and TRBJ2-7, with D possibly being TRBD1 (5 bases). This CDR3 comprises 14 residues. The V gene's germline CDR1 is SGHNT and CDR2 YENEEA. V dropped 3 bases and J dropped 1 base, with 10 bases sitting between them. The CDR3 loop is CASSFAHRSYEQYF. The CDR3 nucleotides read TGTGCCAGCAGCTTTGCCCACAGGTCCTACGAGCAGTACTTC.

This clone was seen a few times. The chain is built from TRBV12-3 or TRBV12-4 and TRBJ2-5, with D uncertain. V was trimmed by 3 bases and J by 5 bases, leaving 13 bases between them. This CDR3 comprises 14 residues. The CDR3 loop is CASSFRAMRETQYF. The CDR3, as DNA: TGTGCCAGCAGTTTTCGAGCCATGCGGGAGACCCAGTACTTC.

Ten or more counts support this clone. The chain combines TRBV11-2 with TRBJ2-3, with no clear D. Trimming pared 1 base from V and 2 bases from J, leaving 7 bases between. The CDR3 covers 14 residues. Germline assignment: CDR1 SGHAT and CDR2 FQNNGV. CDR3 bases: TGTGCCAGCAGCTTAGTCACTGTCACAGATACGCAGTATTTT. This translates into CASSLVTVTDTQYF.

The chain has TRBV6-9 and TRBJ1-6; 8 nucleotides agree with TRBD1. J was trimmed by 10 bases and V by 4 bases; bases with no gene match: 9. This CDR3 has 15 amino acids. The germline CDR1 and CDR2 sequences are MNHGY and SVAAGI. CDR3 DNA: TGTGCCAGCAGTTCTCGGCGCGACAGGGGCTCACCCCTCCACTTT. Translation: CASSSRRDRGSPLHF.

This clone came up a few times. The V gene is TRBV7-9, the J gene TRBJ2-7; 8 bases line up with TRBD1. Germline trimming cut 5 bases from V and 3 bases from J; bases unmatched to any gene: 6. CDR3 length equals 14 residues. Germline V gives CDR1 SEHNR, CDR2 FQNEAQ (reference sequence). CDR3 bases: TGTGCCAGCAGCCACCGGGACAGGAACTACGAGCAGTACTTC. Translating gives CASSHRDRNYEQYF.

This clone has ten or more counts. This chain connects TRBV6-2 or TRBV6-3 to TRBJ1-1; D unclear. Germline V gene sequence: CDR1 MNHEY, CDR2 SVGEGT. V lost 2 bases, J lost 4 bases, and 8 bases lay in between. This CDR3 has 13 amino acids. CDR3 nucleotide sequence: TGTGCCAGCAGTTACATGGTGAGCACTGAAGCTTTCTTT. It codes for CASSYMVSTEAFF.

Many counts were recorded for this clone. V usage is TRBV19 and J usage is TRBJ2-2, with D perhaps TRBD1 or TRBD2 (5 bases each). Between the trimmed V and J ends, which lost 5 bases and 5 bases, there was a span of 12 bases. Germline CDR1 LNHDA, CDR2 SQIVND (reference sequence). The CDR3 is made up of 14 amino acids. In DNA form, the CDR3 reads TGTGCCAGTAGTCCCCCCAGGGAGACCGGGGAGCTGTTTTTT. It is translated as CASSPPRETGELFF.

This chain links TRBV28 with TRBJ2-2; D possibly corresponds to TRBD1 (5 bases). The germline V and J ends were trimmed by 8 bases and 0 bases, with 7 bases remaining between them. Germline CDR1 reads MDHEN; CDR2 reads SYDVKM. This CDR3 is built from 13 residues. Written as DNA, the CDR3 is TGTGCCAGCTCAGGGCCGAACACCGGGGAGCTGTTTTTT. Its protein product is CASSGPNTGELFF.

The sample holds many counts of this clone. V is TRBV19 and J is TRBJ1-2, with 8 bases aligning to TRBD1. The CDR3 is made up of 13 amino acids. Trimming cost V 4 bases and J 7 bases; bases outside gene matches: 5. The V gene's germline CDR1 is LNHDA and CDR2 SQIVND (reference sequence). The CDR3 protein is CASSTTGAGGYTF. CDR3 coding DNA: TGTGCCAGTAGTACGACAGGGGCTGGTGGCTACACCTTC.

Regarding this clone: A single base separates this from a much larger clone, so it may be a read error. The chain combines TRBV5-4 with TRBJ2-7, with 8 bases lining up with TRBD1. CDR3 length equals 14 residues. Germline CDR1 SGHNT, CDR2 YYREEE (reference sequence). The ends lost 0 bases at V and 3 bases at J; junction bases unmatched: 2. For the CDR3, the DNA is TGTGCCAGCAGCTTGGGGACAGGGCTCTACGAGCAGTACTTC. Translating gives CASSLGTGLYEQYF.

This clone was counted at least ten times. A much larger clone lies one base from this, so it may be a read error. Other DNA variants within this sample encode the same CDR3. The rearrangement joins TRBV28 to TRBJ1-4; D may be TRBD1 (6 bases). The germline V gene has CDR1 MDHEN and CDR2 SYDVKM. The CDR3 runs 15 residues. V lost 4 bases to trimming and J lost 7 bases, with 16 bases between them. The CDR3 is CASSWEGGRVEKLFF. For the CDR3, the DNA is TGTGCCAGCAGTTGGGAGGGGGGGCGAGTTGAAAAACTGTTTTTT.